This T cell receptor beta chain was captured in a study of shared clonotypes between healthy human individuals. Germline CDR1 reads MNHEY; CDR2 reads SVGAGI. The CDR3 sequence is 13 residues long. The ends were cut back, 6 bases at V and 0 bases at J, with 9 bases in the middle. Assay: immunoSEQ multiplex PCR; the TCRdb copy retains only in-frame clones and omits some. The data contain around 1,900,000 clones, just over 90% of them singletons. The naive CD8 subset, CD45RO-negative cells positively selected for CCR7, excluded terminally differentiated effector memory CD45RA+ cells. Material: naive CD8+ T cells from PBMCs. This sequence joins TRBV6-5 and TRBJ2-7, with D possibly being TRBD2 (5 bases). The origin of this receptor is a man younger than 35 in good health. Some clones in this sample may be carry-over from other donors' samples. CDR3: CASSPLGSYEQYF. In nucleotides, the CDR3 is TGTGCCAGCAGCCCACTAGGCTCCTACGAGCAGTACTTC.